The TCR beta chain under discussion was sequenced for a study of blood T cell repertoires in COVID-19. Overall study: The United States, Italy and Spain provided the acute and convalescent COVID-19 samples.

V trimming: 3 bases; J trimming: 0 bases; junction bases outside the gene matches: 3. This CDR3 is built from 15 residues. The germline CDR1 and CDR2 sequences are SGHNT and YYREEE (reference sequence). Sequencing was performed with immunoSEQ multiplex PCR; in TCRdb, only in-frame clones are kept and a portion is missing. This sample carries 55,000 to 85,000 clones, around 84% of them seen once, and the ten largest clones take about 0.87%. Sequenced sample: peripheral blood. The TCR originated in a woman aged 70-85 years with acute or convalescent COVID-19. The chain carries TRBV5-4 and TRBJ2-7; 10 positions agree with TRBD1. In DNA, the CDR3 is TGTGCCAGCAGCTCGGGACAGGGGAGCTCCTACGAGCAGTACTTC. The encoded protein is CASSSGQGSSYEQYF. The whole variable domain, filled in from reference TRBV5-4 and TRBJ2-7, reads ETGVTQSPTHLIKTRGQQVTLRCSSQSGHNTVSWYQQALGQGPQFIFQYYREEENGRGNFPPRFSGLQFPNYSSELNVNALELDDSALYLCASSSGQGSSYEQYFGPGTRLTVT.